Shown below are 30 T cell receptor beta chains from a single sample sequenced in a study of blood T cell repertoires in COVID-19. Produced via immunoSEQ multiplex PCR; TCRdb's table is partial and in-frame only. The profile shows around 300,000 clones, around 90% of them singletons. Sequenced: PBMCs or T cells enriched from blood (not recorded which). These TCRs come from a woman between 40 and 55 years old who had recovered from COVID-19.

About this clone itself: The sample contains more than one DNA sequence encoding this CDR3. The gene calls are TRBV27 and TRBJ2-3; the D is unclear. Trimming stripped 6 bases from V and 1 base from J, with 8 bases between. The CDR3 sequence is 13 residues long. Germline V CDR1 and CDR2: MNHEY, SMNVEV (reference sequence). In nucleotides, the CDR3 is TGTGCCAGCAGAAAAAGCGGCACAGATACGCAGTATTTT. This sequence encodes CASRKSGTDTQYF.

This clone was recorded once. This chain joins TRBV5-1 and TRBJ1-2, with 7 bases identical to TRBD1. Germline V lookup: CDR1 SGHRS, CDR2 YFSETQ. The CDR3 runs to 15 residues. V was clipped by 2 bases and J by 4 bases; unmatched bases: 8. Here the CDR3 reads CASSFQGGAGYGYTF. The CDR3 region has the DNA TGCGCCAGCAGCTTCCAGGGGGGCGCGGGCTATGGCTACACCTTC.

The chain combines TRBV28 with TRBJ1-2; 9 positions agree with TRBD1. The CDR3 has 13 residues. CDR1 and CDR2 (germline): MDHEN, SYDVKM. V was pared by 1 base and J by 10 bases, with 4 bases of the junction left unmatched. In DNA, the CDR3 is TGTGCCAGCAGTTTATTACAGGGGGCGTCCTACACCTTC. This encodes CASSLLQGASYTF.

The chain couples TRBV7-9 to TRBJ1-4; D gene unclear. V gave up 2 bases and J gave up 6 bases, with 7 bases separating them. There are 13 residues in the CDR3. Germline CDR1 is SEHNR and CDR2 is FQNEAQ (reference sequence). CDR3: CASSLSSDEKLFF. The CDR3 DNA reads TGTGCCAGCAGCTTATCTTCGGATGAAAAACTGTTTTTT.

Only a few counts were recorded for this clone. The chain carries TRBV30 and TRBJ2-7; tentatively, D is TRBD2 (5 bases). V dropped 5 bases and J dropped 4 bases, with 9 bases sitting between them. CDR1 GTSNPN and CDR2 SVGIG come from the germline V gene (reference sequence). The CDR3 length is 11 residues. The CDR3 here is CAWSTGYEQYF. In DNA form, the CDR3 reads TGTGCCTGGTCAACGGGGTACGAGCAGTACTTC.

The V and J genes are TRBV28 and TRBJ2-5, with TRBD2 identical over 8 bases. CDR3 length: 15 amino acids. Trimming cost V 2 bases and J 5 bases; bases outside gene matches: 7. The germline CDR1 and CDR2 sequences are MDHEN and SYDVKM. The CDR3 nucleotides are TGTGCCAGCAGTTTAGGCGGGGGGCGAGCGGAGACCCAGTACTTC. The encoded protein is CASSLGGGRAETQYF.

The chain has TRBV27 and TRBJ2-5; possibly TRBD2 for D (6 bases). CDR1 and CDR2 (germline): MNHEY, SMNVEV (reference sequence). V lost 0 bases and J lost 7, with 9 bases in between. The CDR3 consists of 13 residues. CDR3 nucleotides: TGTGCCAGCAGTTTATCGGGAGGCAGGACCCAGTACTTC. Translating gives CASSLSGGRTQYF.

The DNA for the CDR3 is TGTGCCAGCAGCCCAGGGGGCTTGTCAGCCAAAAACATTCAGTACTTC. It codes for CASSPGGLSAKNIQYF. The chain is built from TRBV5-4 and TRBJ2-4, with 8 bases fitting TRBD1. After removal of 4 bases from V and 0 bases from J, the junction contained 6 bases not matched to a gene. The germline gives CDR1 SGHNT, CDR2 YYREEE (reference sequence). CDR3 length: 16 amino acids.

This chain connects TRBV3-1 (or the pseudogene TRBV3-2) to TRBJ2-7; a weak D match, TRBD2 (7 bases). V was trimmed by 2 bases and J by 4 bases, leaving 15 bases between them. Germline values: CDR1 LGHDT, CDR2 YNNKEL (reference sequence). The CDR3 spans 15 residues. CDR3 bases: TGTGCCAGCAGCCAATCGTCTAGCGGACAGTACGAGCAGTACTTC. This sequence encodes CASSQSSSGQYEQYF.

The V gene is TRBV27, the J gene TRBJ2-1; 15 bases align to TRBD2. J gave up 7 bases and V 5 bases, and 3 bases lay outside the gene matches. Germline V gene data show CDR1 as MNHEY and CDR2 as SMNVEV (reference sequence). The CDR3 totals 15 residues. CDR3 DNA: TGTGCCAGCAGTCCGGGGACTAGCGGGAGGAATGAGCAGTTCTTC. Its translation: CASSPGTSGRNEQFF.

The J gene is TRBJ2-3, the V gene TRBV11-2; TRBD1 matches at 7 bases. CDR1 is SGHAT and CDR2 is FQNNGV in the germline V gene. The length of the CDR3 is 16 residues. The J segment lost 2 bases and the V segment lost 5 bases, leaving 10 bases of the junction unmatched. In DNA form, the CDR3 reads TGTGCCAGCAGCCTCGACAGGGCCTCTTTCACAGATACGCAGTATTTT. Protein product: CASSLDRASFTDTQYF.

In DNA form, the CDR3 reads TGTGCCAGCAGTGCCTTCTCTGGAAACACCATATATTTT. Translating gives CASSAFSGNTIYF. The chain joins TRBV2 to TRBJ1-3; D gene uncertain. The CDR3 has 13 residues. V dropped 4 bases and J dropped 0 bases, with 4 bases sitting between them. Germline CDR1 reads SNHLY; CDR2 reads FYNNEI.

This clone was recorded once. This chain joins TRBV6-5 and TRBJ2-2; 7 bases align to TRBD1. The CDR3 totals 15 residues. Germline CDR1 is MNHEY and CDR2 is SVGAGI. The V segment lost 5 bases and the J segment 5 bases; nucleotides outside the gene matches: 8. This CDR3 is CASSRRQGQTGELFF. DNA for the CDR3: TGTGCCAGCAGTAGACGACAGGGCCAAACCGGGGAGCTGTTTTTT.

This clone was seen only a few times. The rearrangement joins TRBV19 to TRBJ2-7; weak D call: TRBD2 (5 bases). There are 14 residues in the CDR3. Germline CDR1 reads LNHDA; CDR2 reads SQIVND (reference sequence). The V end lost 1 base, the J end lost 6 bases, and 13 bases lay between the germline ends. This chain's CDR3 is CASSIGSWSGEQYF. The CDR3 DNA follows: TGTGCCAGTAGTATAGGGTCATGGAGCGGCGAGCAGTACTTC. Together with reference TRBV19 and TRBJ2-7, the CDR3 gives the full variable domain: DGGITQSPKYLFRKEGQNVTLSCEQNLNHDAMYWYRQDPGQGLRLIYYSQIVNDFQKGDIAEGYSVSREKKESFPLTVTSAQKNPTAFYLCASSIGSWSGEQYFGPGTRLTVT.

The chain uses TRBV19 and TRBJ1-1; 9 bases are shared with TRBD1. J was trimmed by 1 base and V by 3 bases; bases with no gene match: 6. Germline CDR1 and CDR2: LNHDA and SQIVND (reference sequence). CDR3 size: 16 residues. The CDR3 DNA sequence: TGTGCCAGTAGTATCACTGGACAGGGGAAGAACACTGAAGCTTTCTTT. Translation gives CASSITGQGKNTEAFF. The full variable domain, its missing parts supplied by reference TRBV19 and TRBJ1-1, is DGGITQSPKYLFRKEGQNVTLSCEQNLNHDAMYWYRQDPGQGLRLIYYSQIVNDFQKGDIAEGYSVSREKKESFPLTVTSAQKNPTAFYLCASSITGQGKNTEAFFGQGTRLTVV.

The rearrangement joins TRBV6-2 or TRBV6-3 to TRBJ2-7, with TRBD2 identical over 7 bases. The CDR3 is 14 residues long. From germline, CDR1 is MNHEY and CDR2 SVGEGT. Germline trimming cut 3 bases from V and 2 bases from J; bases unmatched to any gene: 4. The CDR3 coding sequence is TGTGCCAGCAGTTATGCGGGAGAGCCCTACGAGCAGTACTTC. It is translated as CASSYAGEPYEQYF.

The chain uses TRBV27 and TRBJ1-6, with D possibly TRBD1 on 5 matching bases. Trimming took off 4 bases at V and 0 bases at J, with 13 bases between the two ends. Germline V gives CDR1 MNHEY, CDR2 SMNVEV (reference sequence). This CDR3 region has 17 residues. The CDR3: CASSSDSLPSYNSPLHF. CDR3 nucleotide sequence: TGTGCCAGCAGTTCTGACAGTTTACCCTCCTATAATTCACCCCTCCACTTT.

This chain uses TRBV2 with TRBJ1-5; D is ambiguous. The CDR3 spans 15 residues. Trimming removed 6 bases at V and 4 bases at J, with 16 bases between. Germline lookup yields CDR1 SNHLY and CDR2 FYNNEI. The CDR3 nucleotides read TGTGCCAGCAGCGAGCTCCGGGTCCCTAATCAGCCCCAGCATTTT. This translates into CASSELRVPNQPQHF.

This clone showed up just once. This rearrangement joins TRBV7-3 to TRBJ2-1, with a weak D call TRBD1 (6 bases). This CDR3 region has 15 residues. The germline V and J ends were trimmed by 5 bases and 3 bases, with 14 bases remaining between them. Germline V CDR1 and CDR2: SGHTA, FQGTGA. In DNA form, the CDR3 reads TGTGCCAGCAGCCCTCAGGGGACCATCTACAATGAGCAGTTCTTC. It yields the protein CASSPQGTIYNEQFF.

This clone was counted a single time. The chain couples TRBV7-2 to TRBJ2-2; 9 bases are shared with TRBD2. CDR1 and CDR2 (germline): SGHTA, FQGNSA. The V segment lost 1 base and the J segment 3 bases; nucleotides outside the gene matches: 12. The CDR3 runs 19 residues. CDR3 loop: CASSLEVAGGPAHTGELFF. The CDR3 region has the DNA TGTGCCAGCAGCTTAGAAGTGGCGGGAGGGCCGGCACACACCGGGGAGCTGTTTTTT.

Only one count was recorded for this clone. The chain combines TRBV19 with TRBJ2-5; 8 nucleotides match TRBD2. Germline lookup yields CDR1 LNHDA and CDR2 SQIVND (reference sequence). CDR3 length: 14 amino acids. J gave up 5 bases and V 4 bases, and 6 bases lay outside the gene matches. CDR3 region: CASSRPGGRETQYF. CDR3 coding DNA: TGTGCCAGTAGTAGACCGGGAGGGCGGGAGACCCAGTACTTC.

The rearrangement links TRBV21-1 to TRBJ1-5; the table's D gene call, TRBD1, was not cross checked with the DNA. TRBV21-1 is assigned pseudogene status. CDR3 size: 20 residues. The CDR3: CASSKIGVRTGESGNQPQHF. In DNA, the CDR3 is TGTGCCAGCAGCAAAATTGGAGTCCGTACAGGGGAATCGGGCAATCAGCCCCAGCATTTT.

This clone was picked up a small number of times. This chain connects TRBV6-1 to TRBJ2-7; 7 nucleotides line up with TRBD2. The CDR3 covers 14 residues. V gave up 2 bases and J gave up 9 bases; unmatched junction bases: 10. Germline V gene lookup returns CDR1 MNHNS and CDR2 SASEGT. The CDR3 coding sequence is TGTGCCAGCAGTGAACAGGCGGGAGTTTTTGGGCAGTACTTC. Amino acids: CASSEQAGVFGQYF.

The chain's CDR3 is CASSLSEGNEQFF. The CDR3 nucleotides read TGTGCCAGCAGTTTATCGGAGGGGAATGAGCAGTTCTTC. V usage is TRBV28 and J usage is TRBJ2-1; TRBD2 is a possible D gene (6 bases). The CDR3 runs 13 residues. Germline CDR1 MDHEN, CDR2 SYDVKM. V gave up 1 base and J gave up 7 bases, with 8 bases separating them.

The V call is TRBV24-1, the J call TRBJ2-3; 10 bases are a match to TRBD2. V shed 4 bases, J shed 5 bases, and the junction held 5 bases outside the gene matches. Germline V gene sequence: CDR1 KGHDR, CDR2 SFDVKD. CDR3 length: 15 amino acids. CDR3 DNA: TGTGCCACCAGTGAGAGCGGGAGGGCCCAAGATACGCAGTATTTT. Protein product: CATSESGRAQDTQYF.

J is TRBJ1-2 and V is TRBV18, with 8 positions matching TRBD1. Germline lookup yields CDR1 KGHSH and CDR2 LQKENI. V dropped 3 bases and J dropped 3; count of bases not matched to a gene: 0. The CDR3 loop spans 13 amino acids. CDR3 protein: CASSPTGDYGYTF. CDR3 sequence (DNA): TGTGCCAGCTCACCGACAGGGGACTATGGCTACACCTTC.

This chain links TRBV27 with TRBJ2-2; D gene ambiguous. This CDR3 is built from 16 residues. V lost 3 bases and J 0 bases, leaving 11 bases between the germline ends. CDR1 is MNHEY and CDR2 is SMNVEV in the germline V gene (reference sequence). CDR3 nucleotide sequence: TGTGCCAGCAGTTTTATACCAGACTCGAACACCGGGGAGCTGTTTTTT. It is translated as CASSFIPDSNTGELFF.

The rearrangement uses TRBV3-1 (or the pseudogene TRBV3-2) and TRBJ1-2; D might be TRBD1 (6 bases). Trimming removed 3 bases at V and 6 bases at J, with 14 bases between. Per germline, CDR1 LGHDT and CDR2 YNNKEL (reference sequence). CDR3 length equals 14 residues. Here the CDR3 DNA reads TGTGCCAGCAGCCACGGCCAGGGGAGACATGGCTACACCTTC. The encoded protein is CASSHGQGRHGYTF.

The chain is built from TRBV15 and TRBJ1-6, with 7 bases that match TRBD1. This CDR3 has 16 amino acids. CDR1 is LNHNV and CDR2 is YYDKDF in the germline V gene (reference sequence). V trimming: 0 bases; J trimming: 6 bases; junction bases outside the gene matches: 5. Here the CDR3 reads CATSRDRGQSNSPLHF. In nucleotides, the CDR3 is TGTGCCACCAGCAGAGATAGGGGGCAGAGTAATTCACCCCTCCACTTT.

The J gene is TRBJ2-1, the V gene TRBV7-3; 9 positions match TRBD2. The CDR3 totals 13 residues. The V and J ends lost 2 bases and 10 bases, in that order; junction bases with no gene match: 3. From germline, CDR1 is SGHTA and CDR2 FQGTGA. As DNA, the CDR3 is TGTGCCAGCAGCTTAGGCCTAGCGGGGGAGCAGTTCTTC. As protein: CASSLGLAGEQFF.